The 3 T cell receptor beta chains below were found in one sample sequenced in a study of T cells in Graves' hyperthyroidism and ophthalmopathy (dated by TCRdb to between 2018 and 2020). Library preparation used multiplex PCR. Sequencing used an Illumina HiSeq 2000. TCR beta CDR3 regions were amplified from RNA transcripts. The TCR CDR3 was subjected to a first round of RT-PCR using the HTBI primer set and the Qiagen OneStep RT-PCR kit. TCRdb trimmed the raw reads at Q25, called clones with MiXCR and kept productive beta chains. Rows matching on CDR3 protein sequence are summarized as one entry with the most common DNA and genes. The sample records hundreds of thousands of distinct CDR3 sequences, around 21% of which are singletons. The ten largest make up 34% of the sample. Sequenced material: blood. Receptors were obtained from a man aged 30 to 39 with Graves' ophthalmopathy.

This clonotype was detected many times. The rearrangement links TRBV5-1 to TRBJ1-1, with D hard to call. The CDR3 sequence is 13 residues long. CDR1 and CDR2 (germline): SGHRS, YFSETQ. Trimming removed 1 base at V and 7 bases at J, with 11 bases between. The CDR3 region is CASSLQPGNEAFF. The DNA of the CDR3 is TGCGCCAGCAGCTTGCAGCCCGGGAATGAAGCTTTCTTT.

This clonotype has ten or more counts. The rearrangement links TRBV9 to TRBJ2-5, with D possibly being TRBD2 (5 bases). Germline V gene sequence: CDR1 SGDLS, CDR2 YYNGEE. V gave up 0 bases and J gave up 5 bases, with 11 bases separating them. The CDR3 consists of 14 residues. The CDR3 DNA sequence: TGTGCCAGCAGCGTAGGGTGGGAGCGGGAGACCCAGTACTTC. This translates into CASSVGWERETQYF.

The chain links TRBV28 to TRBJ2-7; a possible D gene is TRBD1 (5 bases). CDR3 length equals 14 residues. Germline V lookup: CDR1 MDHEN, CDR2 SYDVKM. The V end lost 7 bases, the J end lost 2 bases, and 15 bases lay between the germline ends. The CDR3 region has the DNA TGTGCCAGCAAAAATCCAGGGTCCCCCTACGAGCAGTACTTC. It specifies CASKNPGSPYEQYF.